This entry lists 32 T cell receptor beta chains sequenced from one sample in a study of blood T cell repertoires in COVID-19. Generated by immunoSEQ multiplex PCR, the TCRdb table keeps only in-frame clones and is missing some. The top ten hold just over 35% of the sample, which has approximately 82,000 clones, roughly 85% seen once. Material: peripheral blood. These receptors originate from a woman aged 70-85 years with acute or convalescent COVID-19.

V and J are TRBV2 and TRBJ1-2, with 8 bases fitting TRBD1. Germline CDR1 is SNHLY and CDR2 is FYNNEI. The CDR3 spans 14 residues. V was pared by 5 bases and J by 4 bases, with 6 bases of the junction left unmatched. CDR3 DNA: TGTGCCAGCAGTCCTGACAGGGGAGTCTATGGCTACACCTTC. Amino acid sequence: CASSPDRGVYGYTF.

The chain uses TRBV6-5 and TRBJ2-2; 8 bases are shared with TRBD2. Germline loops: CDR1 MNHEY, CDR2 SVGAGI. This CDR3 region has 15 residues. Germline trimming cut 5 bases from V and 4 bases from J; bases unmatched to any gene: 6. The CDR3, as DNA: TGTGCCAGCAGTCGGGAGGGCGGAGCCACCGGGGAGCTGTTTTTT. Residues: CASSREGGATGELFF.

The chain carries TRBV12-3 or TRBV12-4 and TRBJ1-5, with TRBD1 as a possible D gene (6 bases). The CDR3 length is 13 residues. V was shortened by 5 bases and J by 4 bases, with 9 bases between the two germline ends. CDR3 bases: TGTGCCAGCAGTCACGGACAGAATCAGCCCCAGCATTTT. It specifies CASSHGQNQPQHF.

The V and J genes are TRBV6-5 and TRBJ2-7, with 7 bases identical to TRBD2. The CDR3 has 13 amino acids. After removal of 6 bases from V and 3 bases from J, the junction contained 5 bases not matched to a gene. The V gene's germline CDR1 is MNHEY and CDR2 SVGAGI. Here the CDR3 reads CASRRTSIYEQYF. The CDR3, as DNA: TGTGCCAGCAGGAGGACTAGTATCTACGAGCAGTACTTC.

V usage is TRBV14 and J usage is TRBJ2-3, with D possibly being TRBD1 (5 bases). The length of the CDR3 is 14 residues. Per germline, CDR1 SGHDN and CDR2 FVKESK. V dropped 2 bases and J dropped 2 bases, with 8 bases sitting between them. The CDR3 DNA is TGTGCCAGCAGCCAAACTGGGGCCACAGATACGCAGTATTTT. Residues: CASSQTGATDTQYF. The full variable domain, with the rest looked up from reference TRBV14 and TRBJ2-3, is EAGVTQFPSHSVIEKGQTVTLRCDPISGHDNLYWYRRVMGKEIKFLLHFVKESKQDESGMPNNRFLAERTGGTYSTLKVQPAELEDSGVYFCASSQTGATDTQYFGPGTRLTVL.

J is TRBJ2-3 and V is TRBV10-3; the match to TRBD2 covers 8 bases. Trimming at V came to 7 bases and at J to 4 bases, leaving 13 bases not matched to a gene. CDR1 and CDR2 from the germline V gene are ENHRY and SYGVKD. The CDR3 runs 16 residues. CDR3 sequence (DNA): TGTGCCATCAAAGGGTCGGGAGGGAGGGCCCCAGATACGCAGTATTTT. This codes for CAIKGSGGRAPDTQYF.

V is TRBV27 and J is TRBJ2-1; the D is unclear. V shed 3 bases and J shed 6 bases, with 12 bases lying between them. Germline V gene sequence: CDR1 MNHEY, CDR2 SMNVEV (reference sequence). The CDR3 runs to 14 residues. For the CDR3, the DNA is TGTGCCAGCAGTTTTAGTAGGCAGGTCAATGAGCAGTTCTTC. This sequence encodes CASSFSRQVNEQFF.

The rearrangement joins TRBV15 to TRBJ1-6; D not resolved. From germline, CDR1 is LNHNV and CDR2 YYDKDF (reference sequence). The CDR3 is made up of 15 amino acids. Trimming pared 2 bases from V and 9 bases from J, leaving 14 bases between. The CDR3 region is CATSRSGGLSSPLHF. The CDR3 region has the DNA TGTGCCACCAGCAGAAGTGGAGGGTTGAGTTCACCCCTCCACTTT.

This chain uses TRBV29-1 with TRBJ2-7, with 7 bases fitting TRBD1. Trimming took 7 bases from V and 0 from J; bases not matched to a gene: 6. This CDR3 is built from 13 residues. Germline lookup yields CDR1 SQVTM and CDR2 ANQGSEA. The CDR3 loop reads CSGRDSASYEQYF. The CDR3 DNA reads TGCAGCGGCCGGGACAGTGCCTCCTACGAGCAGTACTTC.

The chain carries TRBV7-3 and TRBJ2-1; no definite D call. Trimming stripped 1 base from V and 10 bases from J, with 17 bases between. CDR1 and CDR2 (germline): SGHTA, FQGTGA. The CDR3 extends over 15 amino acids. The CDR3 is CASSLKTSSFGEQFF. The CDR3 bases are TGTGCCAGCAGCTTAAAGACTTCATCGTTCGGGGAGCAGTTCTTC.

The rearrangement links TRBV19 to TRBJ2-2; D gene unclear. Germline-derived CDR1 and CDR2 are LNHDA and SQIVND (reference sequence). V was shortened by 4 bases and J by 7 bases, with 7 bases between the two germline ends. CDR3 length equals 12 residues. The CDR3 reads CASSKDIGELFF. The CDR3 nucleotides read TGTGCCAGTAGTAAAGATATCGGGGAGCTGTTTTTT.

The gene calls are TRBV10-3 and TRBJ2-7; 7 nucleotides agree with TRBD1. The CDR3 is made up of 14 amino acids. V was clipped by 5 bases and J by 1 base; unmatched bases: 5. In germline, CDR1 is ENHRY, CDR2 SYGVKD. CDR3 sequence reads: CAISRTGTSYEQYF. The CDR3 DNA reads as TGTGCCATCAGTAGGACAGGAACATCCTACGAGCAGTACTTC.

This sequence joins TRBV27 and TRBJ2-1, with D uncertain. The CDR3 spans 12 residues. Germline CDR1 MNHEY, CDR2 SMNVEV (reference sequence). The germline V and J ends were trimmed by 4 bases and 8 bases, with 9 bases remaining between them. CDR3 sequence: CASSSRHYEQFF. In DNA, the CDR3 is TGTGCCAGCAGTTCCCGACATTATGAGCAGTTCTTC.

The V and J genes are TRBV29-1 and TRBJ2-5, with D maybe TRBD2 (6 bases). Germline loops: CDR1 SQVTM, CDR2 ANQGSEA. Trimming pared 4 bases from V and 1 base from J, leaving 10 bases between. The CDR3 has 13 residues. The CDR3 sequence: CSVGVAVQETQYF. The CDR3 DNA follows: TGCAGCGTTGGGGTAGCGGTCCAAGAGACCCAGTACTTC.

The gene calls are TRBV10-3 and TRBJ2-5; D gene uncertain. Germline CDR1 reads ENHRY; CDR2 reads SYGVKD. The CDR3 has 13 residues. Trimming removed 5 bases at V and 4 bases at J, with 11 bases between. The CDR3 sequence is CAISQSLGETQYF. The CDR3 DNA reads TGTGCCATCAGTCAATCACTTGGAGAGACCCAGTACTTC.

The chain employs TRBV7-2 and TRBJ2-5; D gene uncertain. Germline loops: CDR1 SGHTA, CDR2 FQGNSA. The CDR3 has 14 amino acids. The V and J ends lost 0 bases and 1 base respectively, with 6 bases between them. DNA for the CDR3: TGTGCCAGCAGCTTAGCGACTGCCCAAGAGACCCAGTACTTC. Translation: CASSLATAQETQYF.

The chain couples TRBV5-6 to TRBJ2-2, with 14 nucleotides matching TRBD2. Germline trimming cut 5 bases from V and 5 bases from J; bases unmatched to any gene: 8. The CDR3 sequence is 17 residues long. CDR1 and CDR2 (germline): SGHDT, YYEEEE. The DNA of the CDR3 is TGTGCCAGCAGGGGACTAGCGGGAGCGGTTGGGACCGGGGAGCTGTTTTTT. Its protein is CASRGLAGAVGTGELFF.

The J gene is TRBJ2-2, the V gene TRBV28, with D possibly TRBD1 on 5 matching bases. This CDR3 spans 15 amino acids. The germline V and J ends were trimmed by 6 bases and 2 bases, with 13 bases remaining between them. Germline V gene data show CDR1 as MDHEN and CDR2 as SYDVKM. CDR3 DNA: TGTGCCAGCAGGGCGACAGATCCTAACACCGGGGAGCTGTTTTTT. This encodes CASRATDPNTGELFF.

V and J are TRBV9 and TRBJ1-2, with 8 bases identical to TRBD1. This CDR3 has 16 residues. Per germline, CDR1 SGDLS and CDR2 YYNGEE. Losses at the gene ends were 5 bases for V and 0 bases for J; bases not matched to a gene: 9. The CDR3 DNA reads TGTGCCAGCAGTCAGGGGGCCCTTTTTGCTAACTATGGCTACACCTTC. Translation gives CASSQGALFANYGYTF.

The J gene is TRBJ1-5, the V gene TRBV12-3 or TRBV12-4; D unclear. The CDR3 runs 13 residues. Between the trimmed V and J ends, which lost 4 bases and 3 bases, there was a span of 7 bases. For the CDR3, the DNA is TGTGCCAGCAGTTACAGCCTCAATCAGCCCCAGCATTTT. Its translation: CASSYSLNQPQHF.

The CDR3 protein is CASSLEGGYTEAFF. The CDR3 region has the DNA TGCGCCAGCAGCTTGGAAGGGGGATACACTGAAGCTTTCTTT. This chain uses TRBV5-1 with TRBJ1-1, with D perhaps TRBD1 (6 bases). This CDR3 comprises 14 residues. Per the germline V gene, CDR1 is SGHRS and CDR2 is YFSETQ. The V gene lost 0 bases and the J gene lost 3 bases, with 9 bases spanning the gap.

This chain joins TRBV12-5 and TRBJ2-2, with TRBD1 identical over 8 bases. Germline CDR1 LGHNT, CDR2 FRNRAP. This CDR3 region has 15 residues. V dropped 5 bases and J dropped 2; count of bases not matched to a gene: 4. The CDR3 DNA sequence: TGTGCTAGTGGTCCCAGGGGGCCCAACACCGGGGAGCTGTTTTTT. Its protein is CASGPRGPNTGELFF.

This clone was counted a few times. The chain uses TRBV2 and TRBJ2-7; D not resolved. V was pared by 6 bases and J by 3 bases, with 12 bases between. Germline-derived CDR1 and CDR2 are SNHLY and FYNNEI. The CDR3 is made up of 13 amino acids. The CDR3 sequence: CASRVGRFYEQYF. The DNA for the CDR3 is TGTGCCAGCAGGGTGGGCAGGTTCTACGAGCAGTACTTC.

This sequence joins TRBV7-8 and TRBJ1-2; TRBD1 matches 12 bases. This CDR3 region has 17 residues. The ends lost 4 bases at V and 2 bases at J; junction bases unmatched: 8. Germline loops: CDR1 SGHVS, CDR2 FQNEAQ. The CDR3 DNA reads as TGTGCCAGCAGCTACCGGGACAGGGGGCTCGAGAACTATGGCTACACCTTC. This gives the protein CASSYRDRGLENYGYTF.

The chain carries TRBV5-1 and TRBJ1-5, with no clear D. V was clipped by 0 bases and J by 0 bases, with 7 bases between them. Germline V lookup: CDR1 SGHRS, CDR2 YFSETQ. This CDR3 contains 15 residues. The CDR3 spells CASSLGLSSNQPQHF. CDR3 coding DNA: TGCGCCAGCAGCTTGGGACTGAGTAGCAATCAGCCCCAGCATTTT.

The rearrangement uses TRBV3-1 (or the pseudogene TRBV3-2) and TRBJ2-7; the match to TRBD2 covers 7 bases. The V gene's germline CDR1 is LGHDT and CDR2 YNNKEL (reference sequence). Trimming at V came to 8 bases and at J to 2 bases, leaving 12 bases not matched to a gene. CDR3 size: 15 residues. The CDR3 here is CASAAGPEPAYEQYF. In nucleotides, the CDR3 is TGTGCCAGCGCAGCGGGGCCTGAACCCGCCTACGAGCAGTACTTC.

This clone has more than one count but fewer than ten. Here the CDR3 reads CASSRGQQIETQYF. DNA for the CDR3: TGTGCCAGCAGCCGAGGACAGCAGATAGAGACCCAGTACTTC. This sequence joins TRBV7-9 and TRBJ2-5, with D possibly being TRBD1 (6 bases). Between the trimmed V and J ends, which lost 5 bases and 4 bases, there was a span of 14 bases. This CDR3 region has 14 residues. Germline loops: CDR1 SEHNR, CDR2 FQNEAQ (reference sequence).

The chain uses TRBV2 and TRBJ2-7; 8 bases are a match to TRBD1. Germline lookup yields CDR1 SNHLY and CDR2 FYNNEI. V lost 7 bases, J lost 1 base, and 6 bases stayed unmatched. CDR3 size: 14 residues. The DNA of the CDR3 is TGTGCCAGCAAACCGGGACAGGCGTCCTACGAGCAGTACTTC. It translates to CASKPGQASYEQYF. The full variable domain, in which reference TRBV2 and TRBJ2-7 provide the parts outside the CDR3, is EPEVTQTPSHQVTQMGQEVILRCVPISNHLYFYWYRQILGQKVEFLVSFYNNEISEKSEIFDDQFSVERPDGSNFTLKIRSTKLEDSAMYFCASKPGQASYEQYFGPGTRLTVT.

The chain has TRBV9 and TRBJ2-1; D may be TRBD2 (6 bases). The germline gives CDR1 SGDLS, CDR2 YYNGEE. The CDR3 runs to 14 residues. The ends were cut back, 4 bases at V and 8 bases at J, with 16 bases in the middle. CDR3 loop: CASSTRASSDEQFF. CDR3 nucleotides: TGTGCCAGCAGCACGCGGGCCTCTAGCGATGAGCAGTTCTTC.

This clone was picked up one time. The chain is built from TRBV2 and TRBJ2-1; tentatively, D is TRBD2 (5 bases). Looked up from germline, CDR1 is SNHLY and CDR2 is FYNNEI. V shed 11 bases and J shed 1 base, with 12 bases lying between them. This CDR3 has 13 amino acids. For the CDR3, the DNA is TGTGCCGGCAAGAGGGCTTCCTACAATGAGCAGTTCTTC. Residues: CAGKRASYNEQFF.

The chain combines TRBV2 with TRBJ1-2; tentatively, D is TRBD1 (5 bases). The CDR3 is 18 residues long. The V and J ends lost 5 bases and 4 bases respectively, with 26 bases between them. Germline values: CDR1 SNHLY, CDR2 FYNNEI. CDR3 nucleotide sequence: TGTGCCAGCAGTCTAGGAAAACATCACAGGTTGATAGTCTATGGCTACACCTTC. It codes for CASSLGKHHRLIVYGYTF.

The chain is built from TRBV5-1 and TRBJ1-2; 12 bases agree with TRBD1. The trim removed 4 bases at V and 4 bases at J, leaving 5 bases unmatched. Germline V gene data show CDR1 as SGHRS and CDR2 as YFSETQ. The CDR3 is 15 residues long. The CDR3 region has the DNA TGCGCCAGCAGCGGCGGGACAGGGGGCGCCTATGGCTACACCTTC. Translating gives CASSGGTGGAYGYTF. The variable domain in full, with the rest retrieved from reference TRBV5-1 and TRBJ1-2, is KAGVTQTPRYLIKTRGQQVTLSCSPISGHRSVSWYQQTPGQGLQFLFEYFSETQRNKGNFPGRFSGRQFSNSRSEMNVSTLELGDSALYLCASSGGTGGAYGYTFGSGTRLTVV.